What follows are 17 T cell receptor beta chains derived from one specimen sequenced in a study of control samples from healthy donors and cancer patients. Generated by immunoSEQ multiplex PCR, the TCRdb table keeps only in-frame clones and is missing some. The sample lists about 100,000 clones, about 90% occurring once. Material: blood. These receptors came from a woman between 50 and 59 years old in good health.

This clone was observed once. For the CDR3, the DNA is TGTGCCAGCAGCGTAGATCTAGCGGGGGACATTCAGTACTTC. Translating it yields CASSVDLAGDIQYF. The chain joins TRBV9 to TRBJ2-4, with 10 bases that match TRBD2. V was pared by 0 bases and J by 8 bases, with 2 bases of the junction left unmatched. CDR1 SGDLS and CDR2 YYNGEE come from the germline V gene. The CDR3 spans 14 residues.

This clone was recorded only once. In DNA, the CDR3 is TGTGCCAGCAGTGACGGACAGACCGACTACAATGAGCAGTTCTTC. This translates into CASSDGQTDYNEQFF. The chain uses TRBV6-4 and TRBJ2-1; D might be TRBD1 (6 bases). Germline V gene lookup returns CDR1 MRHNA and CDR2 SNTAGT. Trimming removed 2 bases at V and 3 bases at J, with 11 bases between. This CDR3 region has 15 residues.

The chain links TRBV4-1 to TRBJ1-5; unclear D gene. Trimming cost V 3 bases and J 6 bases, with 24 bases left between them. This CDR3 has 18 amino acids. The germline V gene has CDR1 MGHRA and CDR2 YSYEKL. The DNA of the CDR3 is TGCGCCAGCAGCCAGCTCCATACTCGGGGTAGCAGTCCTCAGCCCCAGCATTTT. It codes for CASSQLHTRGSSPQPQHF.

The chain combines TRBV9 with TRBJ2-3; 7 bases are a match to TRBD2. CDR3 length: 16 amino acids. V shed 3 bases, J shed 0 bases, and the junction held 7 bases outside the gene matches. Looked up from germline, CDR1 is SGDLS and CDR2 is YYNGEE. The CDR3 sequence is CASSGGASGSTDTQYF. The CDR3 DNA is TGTGCCAGCAGCGGCGGGGCTAGCGGAAGCACAGATACGCAGTATTTT.

DNA of the CDR3: TGTGCCATCAGCCGGGGGAACCAAGAGACCCAGTACTTC. It encodes CAISRGNQETQYF. The V call is TRBV10-3, the J call TRBJ2-5, with D perhaps TRBD2 (6 bases). The CDR3 covers 13 residues. Trimming removed 6 bases at V and 0 bases at J, with 8 bases between. From germline, CDR1 is ENHRY and CDR2 SYGVKD.

The chain combines TRBV30 with TRBJ2-1; a weak D match, TRBD2 (7 bases). V shed 1 base and J shed 14 bases, with 15 bases lying between them. The CDR3 has 12 residues. From germline, CDR1 is GTSNPN and CDR2 SVGIG (reference sequence). The CDR3 spells CAWSAGGQGKFF. The CDR3 DNA follows: TGTGCCTGGAGTGCGGGGGGCCAAGGGAAGTTCTTC.

The rearrangement joins TRBV12-3 or TRBV12-4 to TRBJ2-1; no reliable D call. CDR3 length equals 12 residues. V was clipped by 3 bases and J by 5 bases, with 5 bases between them. In nucleotides, the CDR3 is TGTGCCAGCAGTTTCGGTCACAATGAGCAGTTCTTC. The encoded protein is CASSFGHNEQFF.

This clone was found once. This chain connects TRBV6-1 to TRBJ1-5; D remains unclear. The CDR3 is made up of 13 amino acids. The V and J ends lost 2 bases and 11 bases respectively, with 13 bases between them. Germline CDR1 MNHNS, CDR2 SASEGT. The CDR3 loop reads CASSEIYRDTQHF. The CDR3 DNA sequence: TGTGCCAGCAGTGAAATCTATCGAGACACCCAGCATTTT.

The chain links TRBV6-6 to TRBJ2-7; a weak D match, TRBD1 (6 bases). The CDR3 is made up of 16 amino acids. Germline CDR1 and CDR2: MNHNY and SVGAGI (reference sequence). The germline V and J ends were trimmed by 0 bases and 7 bases, with 19 bases remaining between them. The CDR3 region is CASSYSITGHRAEQYF. The CDR3 nucleotides are TGTGCCAGCAGTTACTCTATAACGGGACATAGGGCGGAGCAGTACTTC.

The chain couples TRBV7-3 to TRBJ2-5; 7 bases match TRBD2. V was pared by 4 bases and J by 4 bases, with 9 bases of the junction left unmatched. CDR1 is SGHTA and CDR2 is FQGTGA in the germline V gene. The CDR3 is 15 residues long. CDR3 loop: CASSSRGGFAETQYF. CDR3 DNA: TGTGCCAGCAGCTCCCGGGGAGGGTTTGCAGAGACCCAGTACTTC.

The chain has TRBV5-5 and TRBJ1-5; no definite D call. V was shortened by 2 bases and J by 3 bases, with 3 bases between the two germline ends. The CDR3 extends over 12 amino acids. Germline V CDR1 and CDR2: SGHKS, YYEKEE (reference sequence). The CDR3 region has the DNA TGTGCCAGCAGCTTCCCCAATCAGCCCCAGCATTTT. This codes for CASSFPNQPQHF.

In this sample, this clone turned up once. The chain couples TRBV12-5 to TRBJ2-4, with 9 bases matching TRBD1. The junction had 2 bases not matched to a gene; V was cut back by 1 base and J by 4 bases. The CDR3 runs 15 residues. Germline CDR1 reads LGHNT; CDR2 reads FRNRAP. CDR3 in amino acids: CASGLGGQGKNIQYF. CDR3 DNA sequence: TGTGCTAGTGGTTTGGGGGGACAGGGAAAAAACATTCAGTACTTC.

The sample holds one count of this clone. This sequence joins TRBV6-1 and TRBJ2-3; 9 bases are shared with TRBD1. The V and J ends lost 4 bases and 10 bases, in that order; junction bases with no gene match: 18. CDR1 and CDR2 from the germline V gene are MNHNS and SASEGT. The CDR3 is made up of 17 amino acids. This chain's CDR3 is CASSVLPRGQGPGAQYF. CDR3 coding DNA: TGTGCCAGCAGTGTCCTCCCGAGGGGACAGGGCCCAGGGGCGCAGTATTTT.

This clone was recorded once. This chain joins TRBV9 and TRBJ1-2; D call uncertain. V was clipped by 5 bases and J by 4 bases, with 12 bases between them. Germline V gives CDR1 SGDLS, CDR2 YYNGEE. There are 13 residues in the CDR3. The CDR3 DNA sequence: TGTGCCAGCAGGGACGGCTTAAGCTATGGCTACACCTTC. This encodes CASRDGLSYGYTF.

The rearrangement uses TRBV6-2 or TRBV6-3 and TRBJ2-3; D remains unclear. CDR1 is MNHEY, CDR2 SVGEGT, per germline. This CDR3 contains 13 residues. V was cut by 2 bases and J by 1 base, with 4 bases left in between. CDR3 in amino acids: CASSYGRTDTQYF. The CDR3 region has the DNA TGTGCCAGCAGTTACGGTCGCACAGATACGCAGTATTTT.

V is TRBV19 and J is TRBJ2-1; TRBD2 matches at 11 bases. V shed 5 bases and J 4 bases; nucleotides not matched to a gene: 10. Germline-derived CDR1 and CDR2 are LNHDA and SQIVND (reference sequence). This CDR3 is built from 17 residues. The CDR3 loop reads CASSDGLAGLLYNEQFF. The CDR3 coding sequence is TGTGCCAGTAGTGACGGACTAGCGGGCCTACTATACAATGAGCAGTTCTTC.

The chain carries TRBV15 and TRBJ1-5, with unresolved D. V was trimmed by 1 base and J by 3 bases, leaving 10 bases between them. This CDR3 comprises 15 residues. The V gene's germline CDR1 is LNHNV and CDR2 YYDKDF (reference sequence). CDR3 loop: CATSRGGSDNQPQHF. Here the CDR3 DNA reads TGTGCCACCAGCAGAGGCGGGAGTGACAATCAGCCCCAGCATTTT.